One and the same sample provided the 12 T cell receptor beta chains below, sequenced in a study of T cell repertoires in cytomegalovirus infection. TCRdb used MiXCR to reprocess the reads, holding one entry per CDR3 protein. The table records about 450,000 distinct CDR3 sequences, approximately 33% of them present only once. Sequenced input: PBMCs. These receptors all come from a human donor in good health (CMV status not recorded). Some clones in this sample may be carry-over from other donors' samples.

This clonotype was seen a few times. The chain couples TRBV12-3 or TRBV12-4 to TRBJ1-2; tentatively, D is TRBD1 (6 bases). The V end lost 4 bases, the J end lost 4 bases, and 10 bases lay between the germline ends. This CDR3 spans 13 amino acids. CDR3 residues: CASSWGTRYGYTF. The DNA for the CDR3 is TGTGCCAGCAGTTGGGGGACACGCTATGGCTACACCTTC.

In its sample, this clonotype was seen many times. The V and J genes are TRBV7-2 and TRBJ2-7, with 7 bases identical to TRBD2. The V gene's germline CDR1 is SGHTA and CDR2 FQGNSA. The CDR3 sequence is 14 residues long. Trimming cost V 5 bases and J 2 bases; bases outside gene matches: 6. CDR3 nucleotides: TGTGCCAGCAGCCCGCGGGGGAATCCCTACGAGCAGTACTTC. Translated: CASSPRGNPYEQYF.

This clonotype was picked up one time. Because it lacks the conserved phenylalanine or tryptophan at the end, this CDR3 is likely a read error. The chain recombines TRBV7-2 with TRBJ2-1; the match to TRBD2 covers 9 bases. With V trimmed by 1 base and J by 4 bases, 2 bases remained unmatched. The CDR3 totals 15 residues. CDR1 is SGHTA, CDR2 FQGNSA, per germline. CDR3 nucleotide sequence: TGTGCCAGCAGCTTAGGTAGCGGGGGTTACAATGAGCAGTTCGTC. It yields the protein CASSLGSGGYNEQFV.

This clonotype was observed at least ten times. The chain recombines TRBV7-8 with TRBJ1-3; D is ambiguous. This CDR3 spans 14 amino acids. The V gene lost 3 bases and the J gene lost 4 bases, with 10 bases spanning the gap. The V gene's germline CDR1 is SGHVS and CDR2 FQNEAQ. This CDR3 reads CASSLSALGNTIYF. CDR3 nucleotide sequence: TGTGCCAGCAGCTTGTCGGCGTTGGGAAACACCATATATTTT.

This clonotype was observed a single time. This chain links TRBV9 with TRBJ1-1, with D uncertain. Germline CDR1 SGDLS, CDR2 YYNGEE. The CDR3 has 12 residues. The V gene lost 0 bases and the J gene lost 7 bases, with 7 bases spanning the gap. In DNA, the CDR3 is TGTGCCAGCAGCGTAGGGGATCTTGAAGCTTTCTTT. Translating gives CASSVGDLEAFF.

The sample holds a few counts of this clonotype. This sequence joins TRBV7-9 and TRBJ2-3, with 11 bases aligning to TRBD1. CDR3 length: 15 residues. Germline V lookup: CDR1 SEHNR, CDR2 FQNEAQ (reference sequence). Losses at the gene ends were 6 bases for V and 4 bases for J; bases not matched to a gene: 6. The CDR3, as DNA: TGTGCCAGCAGTCTCGGACAGGGGGCCGCAGATACGCAGTATTTT. Translating it yields CASSLGQGAADTQYF.

A word on this clonotype: The junction differs from germline at one of its ends, possibly a read error. The chain combines TRBV27 with TRBJ2-1; tentatively, D is TRBD2 (7 bases). The CDR3 extends over 14 amino acids. Germline CDR1 reads MNHEY; CDR2 reads SMNVEV (reference sequence). The CDR3 sequence: CASRFGGARNEQFF. As DNA, the CDR3 is TGTGCCAGCCGTTTTGGGGGGGCGAGAAATGAGCAGTTCTTC.

This clonotype was found a few times. The rearrangement joins TRBV11-2 to TRBJ2-5, with D tentatively TRBD1 or TRBD2 (5 bases each). Germline CDR1 reads SGHAT; CDR2 reads FQNNGV. CDR3 size: 16 residues. The ends were cut back, 1 base at V and 5 bases at J, with 17 bases in the middle. DNA of the CDR3: TGTGCCAGCAGCTTAGTGGGACGGGGCGGGTCTGAGACCCAGTACTTC. This codes for CASSLVGRGGSETQYF.

This clonotype was observed a handful of times. The CDR3 nucleotides are TGCAGTGCTAGCGGGGGGAGCCCAGATACGCAGTATTTT. As protein: CSASGGSPDTQYF. This sequence joins TRBV20-1 and TRBJ2-3; 7 bases agree with TRBD2. CDR1 is DFQATT and CDR2 is SNEGSKA in the germline V gene (reference sequence). The J segment lost 4 bases and the V segment lost 3 bases, leaving 4 bases of the junction unmatched. This CDR3 has 13 residues.

This clonotype occurred many times. This sequence joins TRBV7-6 and TRBJ2-2; D not resolved. Looked up from germline, CDR1 is SGHVS and CDR2 is FNYEAQ. Trimming removed 0 bases from V and 6 bases from J, with 11 bases in between. The CDR3 loop spans 15 amino acids. CDR3 DNA: TGTGCCAGCAGCTTAGCGGGCGGTGGGGCCGGGGAGCTGTTTTTT. Protein: CASSLAGGGAGELFF.

This clonotype was seen at least ten times. The gene calls are TRBV7-2 and TRBJ1-4; no definite D call. In germline, CDR1 is SGHTA, CDR2 FQGNSA. V was pared by 5 bases and J by 10 bases, with 20 bases between. The CDR3 spans 15 residues. The CDR3 is CASSPEPAPRGKLFF. CDR3 nucleotide sequence: TGTGCCAGCAGCCCCGAGCCGGCCCCTCGGGGAAAACTGTTTTTT.

V and J are TRBV5-6 and TRBJ1-2; weak D call: TRBD1 (6 bases). The CDR3 covers 15 residues. The germline V and J ends were trimmed by 4 bases and 6 bases, with 19 bases remaining between them. The germline V gene encodes CDR1 SGHDT and CDR2 YYEEEE. The CDR3 loop is CASSPPRDTKDGYTF. CDR3 nucleotides: TGTGCCAGCAGCCCACCCCGGGACACAAAGGATGGCTACACCTTC.